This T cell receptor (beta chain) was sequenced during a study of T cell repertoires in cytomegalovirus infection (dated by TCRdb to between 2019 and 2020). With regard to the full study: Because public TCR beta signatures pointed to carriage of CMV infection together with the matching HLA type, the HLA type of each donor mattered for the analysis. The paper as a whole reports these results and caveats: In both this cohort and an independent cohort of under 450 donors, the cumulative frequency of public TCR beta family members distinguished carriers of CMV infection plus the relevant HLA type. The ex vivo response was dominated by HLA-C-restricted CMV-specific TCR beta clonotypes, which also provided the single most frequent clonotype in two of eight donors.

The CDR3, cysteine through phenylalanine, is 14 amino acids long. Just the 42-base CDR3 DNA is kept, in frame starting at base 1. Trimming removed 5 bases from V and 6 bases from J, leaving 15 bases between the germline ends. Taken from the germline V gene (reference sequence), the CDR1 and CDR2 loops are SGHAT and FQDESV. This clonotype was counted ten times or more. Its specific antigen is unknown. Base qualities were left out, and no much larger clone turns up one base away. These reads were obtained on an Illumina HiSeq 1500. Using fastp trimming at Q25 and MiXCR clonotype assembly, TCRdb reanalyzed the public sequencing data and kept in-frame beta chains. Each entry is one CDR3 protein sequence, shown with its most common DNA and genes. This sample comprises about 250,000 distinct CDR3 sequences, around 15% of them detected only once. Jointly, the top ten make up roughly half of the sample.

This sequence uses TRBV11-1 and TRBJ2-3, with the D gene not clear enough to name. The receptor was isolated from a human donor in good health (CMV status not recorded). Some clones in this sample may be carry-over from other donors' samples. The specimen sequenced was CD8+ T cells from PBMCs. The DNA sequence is TGTGCCAGCAGCAAAGGACGAGCCCCCGATACGCAGTATTTT. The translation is CASSKGRAPDTQYF.